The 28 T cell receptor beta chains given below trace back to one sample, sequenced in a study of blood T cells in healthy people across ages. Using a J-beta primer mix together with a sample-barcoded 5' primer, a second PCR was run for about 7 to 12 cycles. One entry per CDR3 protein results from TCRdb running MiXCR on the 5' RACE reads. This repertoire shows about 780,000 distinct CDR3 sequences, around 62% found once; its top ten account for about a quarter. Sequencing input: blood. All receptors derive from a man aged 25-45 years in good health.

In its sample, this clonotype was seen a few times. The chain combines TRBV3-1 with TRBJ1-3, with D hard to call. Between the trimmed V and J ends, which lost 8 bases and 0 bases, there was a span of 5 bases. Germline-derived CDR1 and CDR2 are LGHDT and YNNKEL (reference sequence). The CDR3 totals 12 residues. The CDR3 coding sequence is TGTGCCAGCGCATCCTCTGGAAACACCATATATTTT. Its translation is CASASSGNTIYF.

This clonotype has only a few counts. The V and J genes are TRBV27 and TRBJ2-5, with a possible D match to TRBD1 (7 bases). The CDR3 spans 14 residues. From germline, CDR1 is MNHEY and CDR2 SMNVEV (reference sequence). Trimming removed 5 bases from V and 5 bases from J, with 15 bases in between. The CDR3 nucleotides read TGTGCCAGCAGTGATGGAGGGGGCGTGGAGACCCAGTACTTC. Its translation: CASSDGGGVETQYF.

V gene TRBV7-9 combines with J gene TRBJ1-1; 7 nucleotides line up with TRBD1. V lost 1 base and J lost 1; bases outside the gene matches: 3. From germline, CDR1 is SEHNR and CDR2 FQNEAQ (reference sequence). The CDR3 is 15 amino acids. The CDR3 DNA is TGTGCCAGCAGCTTAGGGCACAGGGGGAACACTGAAGCTTTCTTT. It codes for CASSLGHRGNTEAFF. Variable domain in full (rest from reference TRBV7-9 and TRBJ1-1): DTGVSQNPRHKITKRGQNVTFRCDPISEHNRLYWYRQTLGQGPEFLTYFQNEAQLEKSRLLSDRFSAERPKGSFSTLEIQRTEQGDSAMYLCASSLGHRGNTEAFFGQGTRLTVV.

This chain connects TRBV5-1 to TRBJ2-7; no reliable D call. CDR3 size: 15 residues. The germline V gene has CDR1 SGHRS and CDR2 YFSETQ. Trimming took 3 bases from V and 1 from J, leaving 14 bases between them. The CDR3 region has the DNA TGCGCCAGCAGCTATGAATATTCGCAGTCCTACGAGCAGTACTTC. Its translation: CASSYEYSQSYEQYF.

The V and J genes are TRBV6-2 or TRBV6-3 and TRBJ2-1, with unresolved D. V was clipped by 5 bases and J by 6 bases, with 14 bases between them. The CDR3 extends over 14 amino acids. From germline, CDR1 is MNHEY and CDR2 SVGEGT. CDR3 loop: CASSPFDKINEQFF. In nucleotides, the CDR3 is TGTGCCAGCAGTCCATTCGATAAAATCAATGAGCAGTTCTTC.

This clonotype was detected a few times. CDR3 region: CASSQTGTDGYTF. The CDR3 coding sequence is TGTGCCAGCAGCCAAACCGGGACCGATGGCTACACCTTC. J is TRBJ1-2 and V is TRBV3-1, with D perhaps matching TRBD1 (5 bases). Trimming took 2 bases from V and 6 from J, leaving 10 bases between them. Germline V gene lookup returns CDR1 LGHDT and CDR2 YNNKEL (reference sequence). CDR3 length: 13 amino acids.

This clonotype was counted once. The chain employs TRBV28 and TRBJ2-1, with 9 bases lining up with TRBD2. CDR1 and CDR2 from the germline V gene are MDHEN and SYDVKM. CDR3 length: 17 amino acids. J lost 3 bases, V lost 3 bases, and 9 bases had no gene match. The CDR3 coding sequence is TGTGCCAGCAGTTTCCCTCGACTAGCGGCAGTCTACAATGAGCAGTTCTTC. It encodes CASSFPRLAAVYNEQFF.

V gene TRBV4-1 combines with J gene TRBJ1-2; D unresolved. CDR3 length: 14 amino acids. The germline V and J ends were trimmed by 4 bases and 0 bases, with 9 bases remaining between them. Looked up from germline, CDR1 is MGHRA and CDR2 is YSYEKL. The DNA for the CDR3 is TGCGCCAGCAGCCCCTACCTCTCTAACTATGGCTACACCTTC. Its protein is CASSPYLSNYGYTF.

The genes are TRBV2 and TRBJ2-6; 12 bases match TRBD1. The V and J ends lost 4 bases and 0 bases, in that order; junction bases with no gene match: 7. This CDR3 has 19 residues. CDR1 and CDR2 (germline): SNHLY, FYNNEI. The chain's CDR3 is CASSVAGTGGSSGANVLTF. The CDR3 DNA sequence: TGTGCCAGCAGTGTTGCCGGGACAGGGGGCAGCTCTGGGGCCAACGTCCTGACTTTC.

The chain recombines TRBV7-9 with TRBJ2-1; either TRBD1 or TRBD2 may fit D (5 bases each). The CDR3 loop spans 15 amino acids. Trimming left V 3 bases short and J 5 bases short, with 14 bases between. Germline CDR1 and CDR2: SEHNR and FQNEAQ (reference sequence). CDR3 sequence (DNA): TGTGCCAGCAGCTTCGTAATTGGGGGAGACAATGAGCAGTTCTTC. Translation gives CASSFVIGGDNEQFF.

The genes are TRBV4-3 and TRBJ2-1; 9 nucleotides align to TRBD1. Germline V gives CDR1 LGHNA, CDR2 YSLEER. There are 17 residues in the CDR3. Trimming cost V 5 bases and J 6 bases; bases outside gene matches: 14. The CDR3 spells CASSGGPGQGFGNEQFF. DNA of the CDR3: TGCGCCAGCAGCGGGGGCCCGGGACAGGGCTTCGGCAATGAGCAGTTCTTC.

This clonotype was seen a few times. CDR3 loop: CASSPDVGEQYF. CDR3 nucleotides: TGTGCCAGCAGTCCTGATGTTGGCGAGCAGTACTTC. This rearrangement joins TRBV7-2 to TRBJ2-7, with D hard to call. Looked up from germline, CDR1 is SGHTA and CDR2 is FQGNSA. The V gene lost 6 bases and the J gene lost 6 bases, with 12 bases spanning the gap. The length of the CDR3 is 12 residues.

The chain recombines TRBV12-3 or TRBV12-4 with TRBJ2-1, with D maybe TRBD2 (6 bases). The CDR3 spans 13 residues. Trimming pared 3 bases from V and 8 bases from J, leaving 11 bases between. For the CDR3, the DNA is TGTGCCAGCAGTTTCGGGGGTAGCTATGAGCAGTTCTTC. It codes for CASSFGGSYEQFF.

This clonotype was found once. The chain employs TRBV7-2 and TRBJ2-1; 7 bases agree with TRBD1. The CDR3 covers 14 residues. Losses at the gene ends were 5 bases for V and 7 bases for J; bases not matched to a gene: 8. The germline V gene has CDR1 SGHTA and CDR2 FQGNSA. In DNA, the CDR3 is TGTGCCAGCAGCCCCGACAGGGTTAGGAATGAGCAGTTCTTC. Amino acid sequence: CASSPDRVRNEQFF.

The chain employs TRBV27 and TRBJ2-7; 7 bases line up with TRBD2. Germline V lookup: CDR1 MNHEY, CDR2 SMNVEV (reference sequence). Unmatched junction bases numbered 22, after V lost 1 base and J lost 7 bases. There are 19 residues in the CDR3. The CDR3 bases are TGTGCCAGCAGTTTATATAGGGACTCAGGTCCGGGGGGTTTGGAAGAGCAGTACTTC. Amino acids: CASSLYRDSGPGGLEEQYF.

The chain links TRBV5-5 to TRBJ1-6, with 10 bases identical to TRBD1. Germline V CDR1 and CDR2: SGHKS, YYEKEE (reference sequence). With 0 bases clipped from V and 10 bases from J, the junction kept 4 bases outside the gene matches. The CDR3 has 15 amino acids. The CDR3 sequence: CASSLAGTGASPLHF. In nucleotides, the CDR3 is TGTGCCAGCAGCTTGGCTGGGACAGGGGCCTCACCCCTCCACTTT.

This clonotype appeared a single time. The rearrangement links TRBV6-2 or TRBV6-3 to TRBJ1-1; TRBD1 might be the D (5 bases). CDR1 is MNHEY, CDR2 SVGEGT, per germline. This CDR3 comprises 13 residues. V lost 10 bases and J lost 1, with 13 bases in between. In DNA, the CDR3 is TGTGCCACACGAACAGGCCCGAACACTGAAGCTTTCTTT. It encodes CATRTGPNTEAFF.

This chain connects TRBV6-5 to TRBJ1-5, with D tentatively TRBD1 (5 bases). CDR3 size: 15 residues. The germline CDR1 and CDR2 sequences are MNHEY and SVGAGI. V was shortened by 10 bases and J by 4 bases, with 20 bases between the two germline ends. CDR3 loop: CATTKTGWGNQPQHF. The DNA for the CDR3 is TGTGCCACCACCAAAACGGGGTGGGGGAATCAGCCCCAGCATTTT.

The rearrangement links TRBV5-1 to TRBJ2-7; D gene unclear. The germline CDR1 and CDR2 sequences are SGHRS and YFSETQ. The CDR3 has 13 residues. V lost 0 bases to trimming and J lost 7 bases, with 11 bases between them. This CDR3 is CASSLALGSEQYF. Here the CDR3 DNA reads TGCGCCAGCAGCTTGGCCTTGGGTTCTGAGCAGTACTTC.

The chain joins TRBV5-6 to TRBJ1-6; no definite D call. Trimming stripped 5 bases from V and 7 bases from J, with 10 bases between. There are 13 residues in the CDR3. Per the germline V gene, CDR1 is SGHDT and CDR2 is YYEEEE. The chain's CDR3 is CASSSDWNSPLHF. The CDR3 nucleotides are TGTGCCAGCAGTTCGGATTGGAATTCACCCCTCCACTTT.

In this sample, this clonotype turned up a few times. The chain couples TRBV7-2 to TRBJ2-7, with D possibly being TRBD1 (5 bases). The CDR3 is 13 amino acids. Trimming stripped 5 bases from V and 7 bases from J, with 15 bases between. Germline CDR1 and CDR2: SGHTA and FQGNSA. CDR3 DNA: TGTGCCAGCAGCCCGACAGTACCCTGGGAGCAGTACTTC. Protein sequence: CASSPTVPWEQYF.

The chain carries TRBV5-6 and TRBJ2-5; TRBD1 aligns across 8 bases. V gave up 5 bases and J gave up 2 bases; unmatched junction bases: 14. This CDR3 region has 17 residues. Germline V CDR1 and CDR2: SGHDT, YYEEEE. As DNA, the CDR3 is TGTGCCAGCAGTTCGTTCTTTCAGGGGGCGGTTCAAGAGACCCAGTACTTC. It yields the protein CASSSFFQGAVQETQYF.

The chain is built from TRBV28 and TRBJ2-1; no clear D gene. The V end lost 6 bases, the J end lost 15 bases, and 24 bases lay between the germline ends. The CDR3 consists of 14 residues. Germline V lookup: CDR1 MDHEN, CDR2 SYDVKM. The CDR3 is CASSLPLGQNYRFF. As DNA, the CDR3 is TGTGCCAGCAGCCTCCCCCTTGGGCAGAACTATCGGTTCTTC.

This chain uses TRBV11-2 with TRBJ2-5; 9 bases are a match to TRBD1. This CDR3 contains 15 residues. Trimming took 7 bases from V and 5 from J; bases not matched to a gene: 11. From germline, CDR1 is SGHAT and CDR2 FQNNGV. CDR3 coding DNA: TGTGCCAGCACCGATACAGGGGGCGGGACCGAGACCCAGTACTTC. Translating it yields CASTDTGGGTETQYF.

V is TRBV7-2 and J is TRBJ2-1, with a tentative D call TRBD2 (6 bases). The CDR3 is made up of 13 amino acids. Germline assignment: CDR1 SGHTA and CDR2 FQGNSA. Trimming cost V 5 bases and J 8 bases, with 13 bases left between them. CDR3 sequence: CASSTSGGDEQFF. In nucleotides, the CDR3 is TGTGCCAGCAGCACCTCGGGCGGGGATGAGCAGTTCTTC.

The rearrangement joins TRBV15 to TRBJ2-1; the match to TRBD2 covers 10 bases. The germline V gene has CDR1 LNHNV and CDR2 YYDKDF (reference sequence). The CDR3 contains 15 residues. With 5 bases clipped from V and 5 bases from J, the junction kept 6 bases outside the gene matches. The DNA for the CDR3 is TGTGCCACCAGCGGCACTAGCGGGGTCCACAATGAGCAGTTCTTC. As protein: CATSGTSGVHNEQFF. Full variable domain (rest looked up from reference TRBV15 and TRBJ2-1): DAMVIQNPRYQVTQFGKPVTLSCSQTLNHNVMYWYQQKSSQAPKLLFHYYDKDFNNEADTPDNFQSRRPNTSFCFLDIRSPGLGDTAMYLCATSGTSGVHNEQFFGPGTRLTVL.

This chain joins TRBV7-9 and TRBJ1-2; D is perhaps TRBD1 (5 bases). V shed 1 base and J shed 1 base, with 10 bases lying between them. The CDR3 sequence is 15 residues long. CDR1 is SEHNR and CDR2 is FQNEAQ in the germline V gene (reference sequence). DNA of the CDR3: TGTGCCAGCAGCTTAGGCAGGGACCATAACTATGGCTACACCTTC. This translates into CASSLGRDHNYGYTF.

CDR3 sequence (DNA): TGTGCCAGCAGCGTCGGTAGCGTACGTTACAATGAGCAGTTCTTC. This encodes CASSVGSVRYNEQFF. The chain joins TRBV9 to TRBJ2-1; D might be TRBD2 (5 bases). Germline CDR1 and CDR2: SGDLS and YYNGEE. Deletions cut 2 bases from V and 4 bases from J, with 13 bases between. The CDR3 is 15 amino acids.